The T cell receptor (beta chain) described here comes from a study of siplizumab effects on memory and regulatory T cells. It was 100,000 or so TCR templates that were assayed per sample. Repertoires were generated with immunoSEQ multiplex PCR, while TCRdb's copy carries only in-frame clones and drops some. The table has roughly 60,000 clones, approximately 95% seen once. V lost 3 bases to trimming and J lost 3 bases, with 6 bases between them. CDR1 MDHEN and CDR2 SYDVKM come from the germline V gene. CDR3 size: 12 residues. Study conclusions and caveats: Confirmation was lacking for the suppressive function of proliferating Tregs derived from siplizumab cultures. Alloreactive sequences traceable to unstimulated CD4+ memory cells were significantly reduced by siplizumab.

About this clone: Its antigen is not known.

This rearrangement joins TRBV28 to TRBJ2-7; D might be TRBD1 (6 bases). This TCR was sampled from a human donor in good health. What was sequenced was CD8+ T cells sorted from blood. The CDR3 reads CASSFRGYEQYF. In DNA, the CDR3 is TGTGCCAGCAGTTTCAGGGGCTACGAGCAGTACTTC.